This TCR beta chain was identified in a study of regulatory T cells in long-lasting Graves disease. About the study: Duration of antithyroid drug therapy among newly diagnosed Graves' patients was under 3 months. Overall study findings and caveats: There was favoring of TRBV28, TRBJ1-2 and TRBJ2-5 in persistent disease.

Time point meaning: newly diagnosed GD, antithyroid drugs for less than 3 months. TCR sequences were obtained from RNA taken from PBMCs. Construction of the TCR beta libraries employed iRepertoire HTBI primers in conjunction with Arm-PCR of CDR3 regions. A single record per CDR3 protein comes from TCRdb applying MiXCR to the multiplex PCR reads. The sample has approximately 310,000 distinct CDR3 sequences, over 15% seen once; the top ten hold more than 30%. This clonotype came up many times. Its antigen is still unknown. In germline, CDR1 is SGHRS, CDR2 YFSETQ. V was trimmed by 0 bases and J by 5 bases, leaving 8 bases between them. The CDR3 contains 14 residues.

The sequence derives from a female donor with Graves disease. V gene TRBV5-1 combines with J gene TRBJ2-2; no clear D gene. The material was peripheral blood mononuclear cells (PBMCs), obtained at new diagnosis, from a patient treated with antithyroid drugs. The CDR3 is CASSLDVGTGELFF. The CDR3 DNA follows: TGCGCCAGCAGCTTGGATGTCGGGACCGGGGAGCTGTTTTTT. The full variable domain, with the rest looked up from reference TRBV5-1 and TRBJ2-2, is KAGVTQTPRYLIKTRGQQVTLSCSPISGHRSVSWYQQTPGQGLQFLFEYFSETQRNKGNFPGRFSGRQFSNSRSEMNVSTLELGDSALYLCASSLDVGTGELFFGEGSRLTVL.